A single sample is the source of the 20 T cell receptor beta chains below, sequenced in a study of CD8+CD57+ T cells in acquired aplastic anemia. Genomic DNA acted as the template from which TCR beta VDJ combination and CDR3 sequence profiling were carried out. TCRdb reanalysed the reads using MiXCR and keeps one entry per CDR3 protein. The top ten hold over 40% of the sample, which has under 200,000 distinct CDR3 sequences, about 60% seen once. Sequencing was carried out using sorted CD4+, CD8+, or CD8+CD57+ T cells (not recorded which) from PBMCs. All receptors come from a human donor in good health.

This clonotype came up many times. The V gene is TRBV4-3, the J gene TRBJ2-7; D may be TRBD1 or TRBD2 (5 bases each). The germline V and J ends were trimmed by 4 bases and 2 bases, with 15 bases remaining between them. Germline CDR1 and CDR2: LGHNA and YSLEER. There are 15 residues in the CDR3. Here the CDR3 reads CASSRDETATYEQYF. Here the CDR3 DNA reads TGCGCCAGCAGCCGGGACGAGACAGCGACCTACGAGCAGTACTTC.

Many counts were recorded for this clonotype. CDR3 sequence reads: CASSVGTSGGNEQFF. For the CDR3, the DNA is TGTGCCAGCAGCGTAGGGACTAGCGGGGGCAATGAGCAGTTCTTC. The V and J genes are TRBV9 and TRBJ2-1, with TRBD2 identical over 13 bases. This CDR3 is built from 15 residues. Germline V gene sequence: CDR1 SGDLS, CDR2 YYNGEE. J lost 6 bases, V lost 0 bases, and 0 bases had no gene match. Variable domain in full (rest from reference TRBV9 and TRBJ2-1): DSGVTQTPKHLITATGQRVTLRCSPRSGDLSVYWYQQSLDQGLQFLIQYYNGEERAKGNILERFSAQQFPDLHSELNLSSLELGDSALYFCASSVGTSGGNEQFFGPGTRLTVL.

This clonotype was recorded a few times. The V gene is TRBV29-1, the J gene TRBJ2-7; unclear D gene. With 1 base removed from V and 1 base from J, the gap between germline ends came to 11 bases. The germline CDR1 and CDR2 sequences are SQVTM and ANQGSEA. CDR3 length equals 14 residues. In DNA, the CDR3 is TGCAGCGTTGAAGGGGTTGGGCCTTCCTACGAGCAGTACTTC. Amino acid sequence: CSVEGVGPSYEQYF.

This clonotype was observed a single time. This chain uses TRBV15 with TRBJ1-3; D is possibly TRBD1 (5 bases). From germline, CDR1 is LNHNV and CDR2 YYDKDF (reference sequence). The V end lost 6 bases, the J end lost 0 bases, and 12 bases lay between the germline ends. The CDR3 consists of 15 residues. CDR3 loop: CATRERGPSGNTIYF. The CDR3 DNA sequence: TGTGCCACCAGAGAAAGGGGTCCCTCTGGAAACACCATATATTTT.

In this sample, this clonotype turned up once. CDR3 sequence (DNA): TGTGCCAGCAGCGACCCGGGACAGGGAGGTACTAGGGAGCAGTTCTTC. It translates to CASSDPGQGGTREQFF. The rearrangement uses TRBV7-3 and TRBJ2-1; the match to TRBD1 covers 9 bases. V trimming: 5 bases; J trimming: 10 bases; junction bases outside the gene matches: 15. This CDR3 has 16 residues. Germline V gives CDR1 SGHTA, CDR2 FQGTGA.

The J gene is TRBJ2-7, the V gene TRBV24-1, with D hard to call. The CDR3 has 11 residues. Per the germline V gene, CDR1 is KGHDR and CDR2 is SFDVKD. Between the trimmed V and J ends, which lost 11 bases and 2 bases, there was a span of 9 bases. The DNA for the CDR3 is TGTGCCATCCCCGGGCCCTACGAGCAGTACTTC. Its protein product is CAIPGPYEQYF.

The chain employs TRBV10-1 and TRBJ1-5; 7 bases match TRBD1. The CDR3 sequence is 14 residues long. J was trimmed by 9 bases and V by 6 bases; bases with no gene match: 11. CDR1 and CDR2 (germline): WNHNN, SYGVQD (reference sequence). CDR3 amino acids: CASRTGKTQGPQHF. The CDR3 DNA reads TGCGCCAGCAGGACAGGGAAGACGCAGGGGCCCCAGCATTTT.

The rearrangement uses TRBV24-1 and TRBJ2-5; D is uncertain. Looked up from germline, CDR1 is KGHDR and CDR2 is SFDVKD. The length of the CDR3 is 12 residues. V lost 1 base and J 5 bases, leaving 4 bases between the germline ends. The CDR3 coding sequence is TGTGCCACCAGTGATTTAGGGGAGACCCAGTACTTC. This translates into CATSDLGETQYF.

The genes are TRBV2 and TRBJ2-3; D possibly corresponds to TRBD2 (7 bases). Germline V lookup: CDR1 SNHLY, CDR2 FYNNEI. The CDR3 spans 17 residues. Trimming removed 10 bases from V and 4 bases from J, with 27 bases in between. The CDR3 sequence is CATTPIPGGASADTQYF. DNA for the CDR3: TGTGCCACCACACCGATTCCTGGGGGGGCCTCGGCAGATACGCAGTATTTT.

This clonotype occurred many times. This chain joins TRBV30 and TRBJ1-1; D gene unclear. Trimming pared 4 bases from V and 4 bases from J, leaving 7 bases between. CDR3 length: 11 amino acids. Germline V gives CDR1 GTSNPN, CDR2 SVGIG (reference sequence). The CDR3 bases are TGTGCCTGGAAAGCGGGCACTGAAGCTTTCTTT. Amino acids: CAWKAGTEAFF.

The gene calls are TRBV2 and TRBJ2-2; TRBD1 matches 7 bases. The germline CDR1 and CDR2 sequences are SNHLY and FYNNEI. CDR3 length: 14 residues. The trim removed 6 bases at V and 4 bases at J, leaving 5 bases unmatched. The CDR3 sequence: CASRGQVGTGELFF. In nucleotides, the CDR3 is TGTGCCAGCAGAGGACAGGTCGGCACCGGGGAGCTGTTTTTT.

This chain connects TRBV15 to TRBJ2-3; the D gene is possibly TRBD1 (6 bases). Germline V CDR1 and CDR2: LNHNV, YYDKDF (reference sequence). V dropped 3 bases and J dropped 4 bases, with 26 bases sitting between them. The CDR3 covers 19 residues. The CDR3 loop is CATSSPPPDFPRGPDTQYF. Written as DNA, the CDR3 is TGTGCCACCAGCAGCCCACCCCCGGACTTTCCCAGGGGCCCAGATACGCAGTATTTT.

As for this clonotype: Since a much larger clone is just one base distant, this may be a read error. The CDR3 region has the DNA TGTGCCAGCAGCATACTAGTCACCAGCACAGATACGCAGTATTTT. Its protein is CASSILVTSTDTQYF. The chain carries TRBV6-1 and TRBJ2-3; the D gene is possibly TRBD2 (5 bases). Trimming cost V 6 bases and J 0 bases, with 13 bases left between them. The length of the CDR3 is 15 residues. CDR1 and CDR2 from the germline V gene are MNHNS and SASEGT.

The rearrangement links TRBV20-1 to TRBJ1-1; 10 positions agree with TRBD1. The germline gives CDR1 DFQATT, CDR2 SNEGSKA (reference sequence). CDR3 length: 14 amino acids. V trimming: 6 bases; J trimming: 6 bases; junction bases outside the gene matches: 10. The CDR3 is CSALGQGFYSEAFF. CDR3 bases: TGCAGTGCGCTGGGACAGGGGTTTTACTCTGAAGCTTTCTTT.

The J gene is TRBJ1-1, the V gene TRBV9; 10 nucleotides line up with TRBD1. The germline gives CDR1 SGDLS, CDR2 YYNGEE. The CDR3 consists of 14 residues. V dropped 7 bases and J dropped 1; count of bases not matched to a gene: 4. The CDR3 here is CASSRDRGNTEAFF. CDR3 coding DNA: TGTGCCAGCTCCAGGGACAGGGGGAACACTGAAGCTTTCTTT.

V and J are TRBV2 and TRBJ1-5, with a possible D match to TRBD1 (5 bases). This CDR3 has 15 residues. The ends were cut back, 0 bases at V and 7 bases at J, with 13 bases in the middle. The germline V gene encodes CDR1 SNHLY and CDR2 FYNNEI. The CDR3 reads CASSEADNLEQPQHF. The CDR3 DNA is TGTGCCAGCAGTGAAGCGGACAATTTAGAACAGCCCCAGCATTTT.

There are many counts of this clonotype. V and J are TRBV20-1 and TRBJ2-7; D may be TRBD1 (6 bases). The germline CDR1 and CDR2 sequences are DFQATT and SNEGSKA (reference sequence). Trimming shortened V by 3 bases and J by 0 bases, and 15 bases separated the two germline ends. This CDR3 has 15 residues. The CDR3 protein is CSARAETGSSYEQYF. CDR3 bases: TGCAGTGCTAGGGCGGAAACAGGGAGCTCCTACGAGCAGTACTTC.

The CDR3 DNA follows: TGTGCCACCAGTGCCGACGGTCTCGATGAGCAGTTCTTC. This translates into CATSADGLDEQFF. The gene calls are TRBV24-1 and TRBJ2-1; D is undetermined. Germline lookup yields CDR1 KGHDR and CDR2 SFDVKD. Deletions cut 5 bases from V and 8 bases from J, with 12 bases between. The length of the CDR3 is 13 residues.

The chain uses TRBV7-6 and TRBJ2-7; 11 positions match TRBD1. CDR3 length equals 15 residues. Germline trimming cut 5 bases from V and 5 bases from J; bases unmatched to any gene: 8. CDR1 is SGHVS and CDR2 is FNYEAQ in the germline V gene. The CDR3 coding sequence is TGTGCCAGCAGCCAAAGGGACAGGGGGATGAACGAGCAGTACTTC. This translates into CASSQRDRGMNEQYF.

V and J are TRBV24-1 and TRBJ2-7; TRBD2 aligns across 9 bases. V was clipped by 4 bases and J by 4 bases; unmatched bases: 7. This CDR3 contains 15 residues. Germline V gives CDR1 KGHDR, CDR2 SFDVKD. The CDR3 region has the DNA TGTGCCACCAGTGACCCGACTAGCGGATTTTACGAGCAGTACTTC. Amino acids: CATSDPTSGFYEQYF.